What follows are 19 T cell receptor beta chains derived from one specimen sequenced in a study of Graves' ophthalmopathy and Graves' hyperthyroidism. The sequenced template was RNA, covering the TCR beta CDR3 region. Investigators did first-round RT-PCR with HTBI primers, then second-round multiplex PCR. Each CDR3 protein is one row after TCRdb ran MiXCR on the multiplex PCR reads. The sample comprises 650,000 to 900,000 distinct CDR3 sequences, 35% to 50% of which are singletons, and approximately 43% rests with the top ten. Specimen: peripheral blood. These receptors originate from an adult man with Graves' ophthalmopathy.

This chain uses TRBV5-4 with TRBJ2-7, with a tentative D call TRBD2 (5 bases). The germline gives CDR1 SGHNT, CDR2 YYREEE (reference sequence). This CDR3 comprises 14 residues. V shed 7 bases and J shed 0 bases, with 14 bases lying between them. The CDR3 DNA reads TGTGCCAGCGGCTATCCGGGGAGCTCCTACGAGCAGTACTTC. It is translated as CASGYPGSSYEQYF.

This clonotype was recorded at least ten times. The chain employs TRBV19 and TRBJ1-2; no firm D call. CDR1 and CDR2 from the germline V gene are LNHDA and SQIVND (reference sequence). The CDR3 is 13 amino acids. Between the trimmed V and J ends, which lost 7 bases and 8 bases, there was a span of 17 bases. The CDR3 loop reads CASTLQQNWGYTF. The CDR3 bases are TGTGCCAGTACCCTCCAGCAGAATTGGGGCTACACCTTC.

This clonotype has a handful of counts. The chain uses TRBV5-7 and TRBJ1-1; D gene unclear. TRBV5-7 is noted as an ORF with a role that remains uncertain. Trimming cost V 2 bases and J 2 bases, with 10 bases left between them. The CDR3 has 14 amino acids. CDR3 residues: CASSFSYSNTEAFF. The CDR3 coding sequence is TGTGCCAGCAGCTTCTCTTACAGCAACACTGAAGCTTTCTTT.

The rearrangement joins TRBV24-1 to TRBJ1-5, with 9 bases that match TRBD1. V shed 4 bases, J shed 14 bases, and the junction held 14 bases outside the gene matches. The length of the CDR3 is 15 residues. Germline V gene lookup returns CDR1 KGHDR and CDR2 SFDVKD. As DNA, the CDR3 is TGTGCCACCAGTGACTACGGGACAGGGAAGTCCTACGAGCATTTT. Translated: CATSDYGTGKSYEHF.

The CDR3 DNA reads as TGTGCCAGCAGTTACTCGAGGCTAGCGGGAGGATACGAGCAGTACTTC. This sequence encodes CASSYSRLAGGYEQYF. This chain connects TRBV6-5 to TRBJ2-7; TRBD2 aligns across 11 bases. The V gene end was trimmed by 0 bases and the J gene end by 4 bases; junction bases not matched to a gene: 5. The germline V gene has CDR1 MNHEY and CDR2 SVGAGI. CDR3 size: 16 residues.

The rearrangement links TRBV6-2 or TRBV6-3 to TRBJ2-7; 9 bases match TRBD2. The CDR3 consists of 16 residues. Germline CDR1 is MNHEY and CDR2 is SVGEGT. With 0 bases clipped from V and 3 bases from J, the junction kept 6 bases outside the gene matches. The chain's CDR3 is CASSYSPGLAVYEQYF. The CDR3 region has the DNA TGTGCCAGCAGTTACTCTCCGGGACTAGCCGTCTACGAGCAGTACTTC.

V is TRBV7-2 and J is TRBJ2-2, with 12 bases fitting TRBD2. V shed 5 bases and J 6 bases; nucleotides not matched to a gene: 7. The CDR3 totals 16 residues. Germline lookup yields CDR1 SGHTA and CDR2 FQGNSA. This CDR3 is CASSATSGRGPGELFF. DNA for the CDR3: TGTGCCAGCAGCGCGACTAGCGGGAGAGGTCCCGGGGAGCTGTTTTTT.

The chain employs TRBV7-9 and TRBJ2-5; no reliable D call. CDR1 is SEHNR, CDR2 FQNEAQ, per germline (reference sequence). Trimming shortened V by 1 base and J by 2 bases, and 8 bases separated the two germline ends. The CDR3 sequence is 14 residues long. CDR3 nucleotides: TGTGCCAGCAGCTTAGGGCTCAGTCAAGAGACCCAGTACTTC. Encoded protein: CASSLGLSQETQYF.

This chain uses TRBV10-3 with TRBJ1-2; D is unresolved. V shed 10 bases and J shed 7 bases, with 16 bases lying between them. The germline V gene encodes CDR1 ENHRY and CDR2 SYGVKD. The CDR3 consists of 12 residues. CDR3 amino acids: CASRDSDGGYTF. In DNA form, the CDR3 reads TGTGCCAGCAGAGACTCGGACGGTGGCTACACCTTC.

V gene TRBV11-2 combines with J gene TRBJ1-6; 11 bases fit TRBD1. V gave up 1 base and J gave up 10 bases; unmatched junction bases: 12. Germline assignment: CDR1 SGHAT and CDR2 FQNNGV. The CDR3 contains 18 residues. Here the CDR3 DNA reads TGTGCCAGCAGCTTAGGTTCCGCAGGGACAGGGGGTTTGTCACCCCTCCACTTT. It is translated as CASSLGSAGTGGLSPLHF.

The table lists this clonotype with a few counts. The CDR3 DNA follows: TGTGCTACACGGGGCCTTAACTACGAGCAGTACTTC. Translated, it gives CATRGLNYEQYF. The V gene is TRBV25-1, the J gene TRBJ2-7; TRBD1 or TRBD2 may be the D gene (5 bases each). The CDR3 extends over 12 amino acids. Germline-derived CDR1 and CDR2 are MGHDK and SYGVNS.

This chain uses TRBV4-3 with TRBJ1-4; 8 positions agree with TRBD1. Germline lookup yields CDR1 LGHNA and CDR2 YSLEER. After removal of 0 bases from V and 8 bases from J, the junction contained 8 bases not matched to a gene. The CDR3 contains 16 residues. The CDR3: CASSQDVGQGDEKLFF. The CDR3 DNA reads TGCGCCAGCAGCCAAGATGTCGGACAGGGAGACGAAAAACTGTTTTTT.

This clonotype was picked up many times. CDR3 DNA: TGTGCCAGCAGCGCCGCCAAAGTAACCGGGGAGCTGTTTTTT. Translating gives CASSAAKVTGELFF. V and J are TRBV9 and TRBJ2-2, with unresolved D. The ends were cut back, 3 bases at V and 5 bases at J, with 11 bases in the middle. Germline V gives CDR1 SGDLS, CDR2 YYNGEE. There are 14 residues in the CDR3.

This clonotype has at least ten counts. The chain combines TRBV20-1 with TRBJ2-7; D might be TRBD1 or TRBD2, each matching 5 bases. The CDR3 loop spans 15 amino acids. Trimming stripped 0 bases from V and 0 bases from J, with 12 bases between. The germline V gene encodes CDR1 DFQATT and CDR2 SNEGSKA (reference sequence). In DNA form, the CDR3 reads TGCAGTGCTAGAGAAGGGGACGTCCTCTCCTACGAGCAGTACTTC. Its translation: CSAREGDVLSYEQYF.

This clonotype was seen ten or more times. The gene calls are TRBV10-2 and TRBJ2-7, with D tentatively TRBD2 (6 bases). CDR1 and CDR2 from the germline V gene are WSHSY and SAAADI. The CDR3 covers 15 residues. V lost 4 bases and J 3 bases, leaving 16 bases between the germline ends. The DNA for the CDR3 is TGCGCCAGCAGTGCGAATGGAGGGAGAGACTACGAGCAGTACTTC. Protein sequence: CASSANGGRDYEQYF.

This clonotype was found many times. CDR3 coding DNA: TGTGCCAGCAGTGAGTGGACAGGGAAATATAGCAATCAGCCCCAGCATTTT. Protein: CASSEWTGKYSNQPQHF. The rearrangement links TRBV2 to TRBJ1-5, with 8 bases matching TRBD1. After removal of 3 bases from V and 0 bases from J, the junction contained 7 bases not matched to a gene. The CDR3 runs to 17 residues. Germline V gene data show CDR1 as SNHLY and CDR2 as FYNNEI.

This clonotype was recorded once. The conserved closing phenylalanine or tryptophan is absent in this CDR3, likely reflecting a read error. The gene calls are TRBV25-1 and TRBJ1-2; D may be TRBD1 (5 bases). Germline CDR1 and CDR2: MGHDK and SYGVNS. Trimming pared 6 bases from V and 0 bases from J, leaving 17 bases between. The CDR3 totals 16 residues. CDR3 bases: TGTGCCAGCAGCCTCGAACCGGGACTGGCTAACTATGGCTACACCCTC. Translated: CASSLEPGLANYGYTL.

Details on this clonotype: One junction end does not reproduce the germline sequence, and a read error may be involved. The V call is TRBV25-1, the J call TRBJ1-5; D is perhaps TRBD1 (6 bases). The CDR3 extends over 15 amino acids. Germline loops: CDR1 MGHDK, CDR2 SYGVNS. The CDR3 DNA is TGTGCCAGCAGTGAGGGCGGGGGCGGCAACCAGCCCCAGCATTTT. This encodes CASSEGGGGNQPQHF.

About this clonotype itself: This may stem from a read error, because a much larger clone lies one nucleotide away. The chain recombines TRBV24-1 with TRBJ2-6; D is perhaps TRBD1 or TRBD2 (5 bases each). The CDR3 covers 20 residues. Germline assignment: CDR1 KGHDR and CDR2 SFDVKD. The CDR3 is CAASDPRAAGTVSGANVLTF. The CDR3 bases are TGTGCCGCCAGTGACCCAAGAGCAGCCGGGACGGTCTCTGGGGCCAACGTCCTGACTTTC.